This TCR beta chain emerged from a study of graft-versus-host responses after intestinal transplantation. Profiled with immunoSEQ multiplex PCR; TCRdb holds only in-frame clones, not every one. The sample has 40,000 to 55,000 clones, roughly nine tenths seen once; the top ten hold approximately 4%. Trimming pared 3 bases from V and 4 bases from J, leaving 19 bases between. This CDR3 region has 17 residues. CDR1 is SGHVT and CDR2 is SQSDAQ in the germline V gene. Sequences were derived from PBMCs, sampled 524 days after transplant. This clonotype was obtained from a human patient who received an intestinal transplant, so some T cells may come from the graft donor. V is TRBV7-4 and J is TRBJ1-5, with D perhaps matching TRBD1 (5 bases). The CDR3 spells CASSFPGEGRVNQPQHF. The CDR3 region has the DNA TGTGCCAGCAGCTTCCCTGGGGAGGGGAGGGTGAATCAGCCCCAGCATTTT.